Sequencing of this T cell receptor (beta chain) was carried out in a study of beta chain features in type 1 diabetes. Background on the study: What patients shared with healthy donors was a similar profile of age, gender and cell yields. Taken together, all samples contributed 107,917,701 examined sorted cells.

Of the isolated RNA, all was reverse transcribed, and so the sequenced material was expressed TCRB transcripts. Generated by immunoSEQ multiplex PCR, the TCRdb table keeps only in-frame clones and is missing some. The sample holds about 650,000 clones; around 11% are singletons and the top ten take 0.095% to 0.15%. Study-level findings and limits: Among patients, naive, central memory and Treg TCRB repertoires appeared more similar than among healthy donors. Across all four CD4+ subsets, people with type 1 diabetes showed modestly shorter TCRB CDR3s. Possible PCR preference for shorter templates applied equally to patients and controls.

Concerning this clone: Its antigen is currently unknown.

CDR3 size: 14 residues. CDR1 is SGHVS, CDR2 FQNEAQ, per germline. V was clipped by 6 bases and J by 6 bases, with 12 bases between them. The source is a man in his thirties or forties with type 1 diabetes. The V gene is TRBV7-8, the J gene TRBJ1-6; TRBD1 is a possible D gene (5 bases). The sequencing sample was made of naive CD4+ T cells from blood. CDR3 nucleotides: TGTGCCAGCAGAAATGGGGGTGGTAATTCACCCCTCCACTTT. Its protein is CASRNGGGNSPLHF. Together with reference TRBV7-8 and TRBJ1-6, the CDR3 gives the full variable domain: GAGVSQSPRYKVAKRGQDVALRCDPISGHVSLFWYQQALGQGPEFLTYFQNEAQLDKSGLPSDRFFAERPEGSVSTLKIQRTQQEDSAVYLCASRNGGGNSPLHFGNGTRLTVT.